Each of the 32 T cell receptor beta chains below was sequenced from the same sample in a study of human T cells and chemical hapten exposure. TCRdb reprocessed the RACE reads via MiXCR and lists one record per CDR3 protein. Of approximately 33,000 distinct CDR3 sequences in the sample, nearly 7.5% are singletons; the top ten hold 9% to 10%. The time point here: healthy volunteer bleed at 2 weeks. RNA extraction used unfractionated whole blood as the source of total RNA. Material for sequencing was whole blood. These receptors came from a human donor in good health. Some clones in this sample may be carry-over from other donors' samples.

This rearrangement joins TRBV18 to TRBJ2-6; D uncertain. Trimming left V 6 bases short and J 0 bases short, with 12 bases between. The CDR3 has 16 amino acids. The V gene's germline CDR1 is KGHSH and CDR2 LQKENI. Here the CDR3 reads CASSRVQYSGANVLTF. The CDR3 nucleotides read TGTGCCAGCTCTCGCGTTCAGTACTCTGGGGCCAACGTCCTGACTTTC. Supplemented by reference TRBV18 and TRBJ2-6, the full variable domain reads NAGVMQNPRHLVRRRGQEARLRCSPMKGHSHVYWYRQLPEEGLKFMVYLQKENIIDESGMPKERFSAEFPKEGPSILRIQQVVRGDSAAYFCASSRVQYSGANVLTFGAGSRLTVL.

This clonotype was seen repeatedly, ten times or more. The chain has TRBV7-2 and TRBJ2-2, with TRBD1 as a possible D gene (7 bases). Germline values: CDR1 SGHTA, CDR2 FQGNSA. The CDR3 is 14 residues long. V was pared by 8 bases and J by 7 bases, with 17 bases between. The CDR3: CASAQEGAVGELFF. CDR3 DNA sequence: TGTGCCAGCGCCCAGGAGGGGGCGGTCGGGGAGCTGTTTTTT.

The V call is TRBV28, the J call TRBJ1-1; D not certain. The CDR3 extends over 14 amino acids. V was clipped by 6 bases and J by 0 bases, with 11 bases between them. Germline V CDR1 and CDR2: MDHEN, SYDVKM. CDR3 sequence reads: CASSGFTMNTEAFF. The CDR3 coding sequence is TGTGCCAGCAGCGGGTTTACCATGAACACTGAAGCTTTCTTT.

This clonotype was counted between two and nine times. The V and J genes are TRBV11-2 and TRBJ1-2, with D unclear. The CDR3 runs 14 residues. CDR1 SGHAT and CDR2 FQNNGV come from the germline V gene. The germline V and J ends were trimmed by 1 base and 3 bases, with 9 bases remaining between them. Here the CDR3 DNA reads TGTGCCAGCAGCTTAGGAAACGCGTACTATGGCTACACCTTC. This gives the protein CASSLGNAYYGYTF.

This clonotype was counted only a few times. The CDR3 DNA reads as TGTGCCAGCAGCTTAGCCCCCGGGGGGTCCAATGAGCAGTTCTTC. Encoded protein: CASSLAPGGSNEQFF. V and J are TRBV7-2 and TRBJ2-1; 7 nucleotides match TRBD2. Germline-derived CDR1 and CDR2 are SGHTA and FQGNSA. V shed 0 bases and J 6 bases; nucleotides not matched to a gene: 5. CDR3 length: 15 residues.

A few counts support this clonotype. This chain uses TRBV18 with TRBJ1-6; no firm D call. The CDR3 consists of 13 residues. V was cut by 6 bases and J by 7 bases, with 10 bases left in between. The germline V gene encodes CDR1 KGHSH and CDR2 LQKENI. CDR3 residues: CASSPSYNSPLHF. The CDR3 DNA reads TGTGCCAGCTCGCCGTCATACAATTCACCCCTCCACTTT.

There are a few counts of this clonotype. The gene calls are TRBV5-1 and TRBJ1-4; maybe TRBD1 (5 bases). This CDR3 contains 16 residues. V gave up 3 bases and J gave up 1 base, with 13 bases separating them. Germline CDR1 and CDR2: SGHRS and YFSETQ. CDR3 DNA: TGCGCCAGCAGCTCCTCTGCCAGGGTAACTAATGAAAAACTGTTTTTT. This encodes CASSSSARVTNEKLFF.

This clonotype was detected ten times or more. V usage is TRBV12-3 or TRBV12-4 and J usage is TRBJ1-6, with no clear D. The CDR3 totals 12 residues. V was shortened by 5 bases and J by 5 bases, with 4 bases between the two germline ends. The CDR3, as DNA: TGTGCCAGCAGTCCAGATAATTCACCCCTCCACTTT. This gives the protein CASSPDNSPLHF.

This clonotype came up a few times. V gene TRBV29-1 combines with J gene TRBJ1-1; 7 positions match TRBD1. J lost 4 bases, V lost 3 bases, and 5 bases had no gene match. Per germline, CDR1 SQVTM and CDR2 ANQGSEA. The length of the CDR3 is 13 residues. The CDR3 is CSVDVRGGTEAFF. CDR3 DNA: TGCAGCGTTGACGTCAGGGGGGGCACTGAAGCTTTCTTT.

The rearrangement joins TRBV5-4 to TRBJ2-5; TRBD1 or TRBD2 may be the D gene (5 bases each). Trimming took off 3 bases at V and 5 bases at J, with 5 bases between the two ends. The CDR3 has 11 residues. The germline V gene has CDR1 SGHNT and CDR2 YYREEE (reference sequence). Here the CDR3 reads CASSWGETQYF. The DNA of the CDR3 is TGTGCCAGCAGCTGGGGGGAGACCCAGTACTTC.

The sample holds many counts of this clonotype. The V call is TRBV7-2, the J call TRBJ1-2; no definite D call. The CDR3 is 15 amino acids. V was pared by 0 bases and J by 5 bases, with 13 bases between. Germline V lookup: CDR1 SGHTA, CDR2 FQGNSA. CDR3 DNA: TGTGCCAGCAGCTTAGCGAGTTCCGGCCTGTATGGCTACACCTTC. Its protein is CASSLASSGLYGYTF.

About this clonotype itself: The junction and the germline gene differ at one end; a read error may be behind it. CDR3 coding DNA: TGTGCCAGCAGTTTAAGAAGTAACAGGCCCCGGGGCTATGGCTACAACTTC. It specifies CASSLRSNRPRGYGYNF. This rearrangement joins TRBV28 to TRBJ1-2, with a weak D call TRBD1 (5 bases). CDR3 length equals 17 residues. CDR1 is MDHEN, CDR2 SYDVKM, per germline.

The V and J genes are TRBV20-1 and TRBJ1-1; D unresolved. The CDR3 consists of 14 residues. CDR1 and CDR2 (germline): DFQATT, SNEGSKA (reference sequence). Trimming removed 1 base from V and 6 bases from J, with 15 bases in between. The CDR3: CSARVKGSRSEAFF. CDR3 sequence (DNA): TGCAGTGCTAGAGTGAAAGGGTCTAGGTCTGAAGCTTTCTTT.

This clonotype appeared many times. The chain uses TRBV2 and TRBJ1-3; possible D gene TRBD1, 6 bases. Germline V gene sequence: CDR1 SNHLY, CDR2 FYNNEI. V was pared by 8 bases and J by 9 bases, with 14 bases between. The CDR3 length is 12 residues. CDR3 sequence (DNA): TGTGCCAGCCGATCCACGGGGGCCACCATATATTTT. Amino acid sequence: CASRSTGATIYF.

In this sample, this clonotype turned up a few times. The rearrangement links TRBV7-6 to TRBJ2-5; 11 positions agree with TRBD2. V dropped 5 bases and J dropped 1; count of bases not matched to a gene: 3. CDR1 and CDR2 from the germline V gene are SGHVS and FNYEAQ. CDR3 size: 15 residues. This CDR3 is CASSISGGGQETQYF. In DNA form, the CDR3 reads TGTGCCAGCAGCATTAGCGGGGGGGGCCAAGAGACCCAGTACTTC.

This clonotype was picked up a small number of times. The chain combines TRBV12-3 or TRBV12-4 with TRBJ1-1; perhaps TRBD1 as D (5 bases). V lost 5 bases and J lost 1, with 14 bases in between. This CDR3 is 15 amino acids long. This CDR3 reads CASSRWDGRNTEAFF. CDR3 DNA: TGTGCCAGCAGTCGTTGGGACGGCCGGAACACTGAAGCTTTCTTT.

The CDR3 nucleotides are TGTGCCAGCAGCCGTACAGGGAGGGGAGATGAAAAACTGTTTTTT. This translates into CASSRTGRGDEKLFF. The chain combines TRBV7-9 with TRBJ1-4; possible D gene TRBD1, 6 bases. The CDR3 is made up of 15 amino acids. Trimming removed 5 bases from V and 6 bases from J, with 16 bases in between. In germline, CDR1 is SEHNR, CDR2 FQNEAQ (reference sequence).

This chain links TRBV4-1 with TRBJ2-6; D could derive from TRBD1 or TRBD2 (5 bases each). Trimming pared 1 base from V and 2 bases from J, leaving 15 bases between. CDR1 is MGHRA, CDR2 YSYEKL, per germline. This CDR3 contains 18 residues. CDR3 loop: CASSQVGTRGAGANVLTF. CDR3 sequence (DNA): TGCGCCAGCAGCCAAGTAGGGACCCGAGGGGCTGGGGCCAACGTCCTGACTTTC.

This clonotype was seen at least ten times. The chain combines TRBV6-2 or TRBV6-3 with TRBJ1-2; D is unresolved. Per germline, CDR1 MNHEY and CDR2 SVGEGT. The CDR3 length is 12 residues. Deletions cut 4 bases from V and 8 bases from J, with 11 bases between. As DNA, the CDR3 is TGTGCCAGCAGTTTCCGGACGGAAGGCTACACCTTC. Amino acid sequence: CASSFRTEGYTF.

This clonotype was detected many times. The V and J genes are TRBV3-1 and TRBJ2-3; D is undetermined. V lost 2 bases and J 2 bases, leaving 8 bases between the germline ends. This CDR3 has 14 amino acids. The germline V gene encodes CDR1 LGHDT and CDR2 YNNKEL (reference sequence). In DNA, the CDR3 is TGTGCCAGCAGCCAACGGGTCATCACAGATACGCAGTATTTT. Amino acid sequence: CASSQRVITDTQYF.

This clonotype was detected ten times or more. The rearrangement joins TRBV14 to TRBJ1-1, with D unclear. The CDR3 extends over 14 amino acids. The germline V gene has CDR1 SGHDN and CDR2 FVKESK. V lost 0 bases, J lost 7 bases, and 12 bases lay in between. CDR3 sequence: CASSQDGVTGEAFF. The CDR3 coding sequence is TGTGCCAGCAGCCAAGATGGGGTCACCGGTGAAGCTTTCTTT.

At least ten counts were recorded for this clonotype. The rearrangement links TRBV3-1 to TRBJ2-7; no definite D call. Germline V gene data show CDR1 as LGHDT and CDR2 as YNNKEL (reference sequence). This CDR3 comprises 15 residues. Deletions cut 0 bases from V and 3 bases from J, with 12 bases between. The DNA of the CDR3 is TGTGCCAGCAGCCAAGACGCAGCCACGAACTACGAGCAGTACTTC. Its translation: CASSQDAATNYEQYF.

The sample holds many counts of this clonotype. The CDR3 nucleotides read TGTGCCAGCAGTTTTAAAGGAACTGGGGCCAACGTCCTGACTTTC. Amino acid sequence: CASSFKGTGANVLTF. This chain connects TRBV28 to TRBJ2-6; D gene ambiguous. The germline CDR1 and CDR2 sequences are MDHEN and SYDVKM. The length of the CDR3 is 15 residues. Trimming left V 3 bases short and J 2 bases short, with 8 bases between.

This clonotype was detected ten times or more. The chain recombines TRBV7-9 with TRBJ1-1, with D possibly being TRBD1 (6 bases). The germline gives CDR1 SEHNR, CDR2 FQNEAQ (reference sequence). The CDR3 runs 14 residues. Trimming pared 2 bases from V and 8 bases from J, leaving 15 bases between. CDR3 DNA: TGTGCCAGCAGCTTAAAGGGGGGGAAGGCCGAAGCTTTCTTT. As protein: CASSLKGGKAEAFF.

The chain is built from TRBV7-2 and TRBJ2-1, with TRBD2 as a possible D gene (6 bases). The germline CDR1 and CDR2 sequences are SGHTA and FQGNSA. This CDR3 spans 15 amino acids. The germline V and J ends were trimmed by 1 base and 7 bases, with 14 bases remaining between them. As DNA, the CDR3 is TGTGCCAGCAGCTTAGGGGGGACTCTTAGGAATGAGCAGTTCTTC. It yields the protein CASSLGGTLRNEQFF.

There are a few counts of this clonotype. The chain links TRBV29-1 to TRBJ1-2; D gene ambiguous. V lost 2 bases to trimming and J lost 5 bases, with 12 bases between them. Germline V gives CDR1 SQVTM, CDR2 ANQGSEA. The CDR3 runs 13 residues. Written as DNA, the CDR3 is TGCAGCGTTGAATCCACTCAGATTTATGGCTACACCTTC. Translation: CSVESTQIYGYTF.

This clonotype was detected ten times or more. The chain joins TRBV7-2 to TRBJ1-3; possibly TRBD1 for D (6 bases). Deletions cut 3 bases from V and 3 bases from J, with 18 bases between. CDR1 and CDR2 (germline): SGHTA, FQGNSA. CDR3 length: 17 amino acids. CDR3 nucleotides: TGTGCCAGCAGCTTTGAAGCAGGGGTCCACTATGGAAACACCATATATTTT. Its protein is CASSFEAGVHYGNTIYF. The variable domain in full, with the rest retrieved from reference TRBV7-2 and TRBJ1-3, is GAGVSQSPSNKVTEKGKDVELRCDPISGHTALYWYRQSLGQGLEFLIYFQGNSAPDKSGLPSDRFSAERTGGSVSTLTIQRTQQEDSAVYLCASSFEAGVHYGNTIYFGEGSWLTVV.

This clonotype was found many times. V and J are TRBV28 and TRBJ2-4, with D perhaps given as TRBD1 or TRBD2 (5 bases each). CDR1 is MDHEN and CDR2 is SYDVKM in the germline V gene. The CDR3 totals 15 residues. V lost 5 bases, J lost 5 bases, and 16 bases lay in between. The CDR3 sequence: CASSLGTNLENIQYF. Here the CDR3 DNA reads TGTGCCAGCAGTCTAGGGACGAACCTAGAAAACATTCAGTACTTC.

Ten or more counts support this clonotype. V and J are TRBV7-2 and TRBJ1-6; D might be TRBD1 (6 bases). Germline lookup yields CDR1 SGHTA and CDR2 FQGNSA. Trimming removed 7 bases at V and 8 bases at J, with 12 bases between. The CDR3 totals 13 residues. CDR3: CASTQGNDSPLHF. The CDR3, as DNA: TGTGCCAGCACCCAGGGGAACGATTCACCCCTCCACTTT. Complete variable domain (other parts from reference TRBV7-2 and TRBJ1-6): GAGVSQSPSNKVTEKGKDVELRCDPISGHTALYWYRQSLGQGLEFLIYFQGNSAPDKSGLPSDRFSAERTGGSVSTLTIQRTQQEDSAVYLCASTQGNDSPLHFGNGTRLTVT.

The rearrangement uses TRBV27 and TRBJ1-6; TRBD1 aligns across 8 bases. The CDR3 covers 17 residues. V was pared by 3 bases and J by 1 base, with 5 bases of the junction left unmatched. CDR1 and CDR2 from the germline V gene are MNHEY and SMNVEV (reference sequence). CDR3 sequence reads: CASSFDRGGSYNSPLHF. The CDR3 nucleotides are TGTGCCAGCAGTTTCGACAGGGGAGGGTCCTATAATTCACCCCTCCACTTT.

The table lists this clonotype with many counts. V usage is TRBV14 and J usage is TRBJ2-3; TRBD2 aligns across 7 bases. This CDR3 contains 16 residues. The V and J ends lost 0 bases and 4 bases, in that order; junction bases with no gene match: 7. Germline CDR1 reads SGHDN; CDR2 reads FVKESK. The CDR3 region has the DNA TGTGCCAGCAGCCAAGAACGGACTAGAGCGTCAGATACGCAGTATTTT. This gives the protein CASSQERTRASDTQYF.

This clonotype has at least ten counts. CDR3 amino acids: CASSYNRYNEQFF. CDR3 sequence (DNA): TGTGCCAGCAGTTACAACAGGTACAATGAGCAGTTCTTC. The chain carries TRBV6-2 or TRBV6-3 and TRBJ2-1, with TRBD1 as a possible D gene (5 bases). Germline CDR1 is MNHEY and CDR2 is SVGEGT. With 2 bases removed from V and 4 bases from J, the gap between germline ends came to 6 bases. The CDR3 sequence is 13 residues long.